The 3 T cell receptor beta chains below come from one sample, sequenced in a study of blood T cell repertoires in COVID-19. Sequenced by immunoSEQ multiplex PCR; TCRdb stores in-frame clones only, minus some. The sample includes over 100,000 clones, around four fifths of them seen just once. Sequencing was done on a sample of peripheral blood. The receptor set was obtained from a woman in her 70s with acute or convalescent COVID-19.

CDR3 region: CATSDSGQGGLNEQFF. Written as DNA, the CDR3 is TGTGCCACCAGTGATTCGGGACAGGGGGGACTCAATGAGCAGTTCTTC. The V call is TRBV24-1, the J call TRBJ2-1; 11 bases fit TRBD1. V lost 2 bases, J lost 6 bases, and 5 bases stayed unmatched. This CDR3 region has 16 residues. CDR1 and CDR2 from the germline V gene are KGHDR and SFDVKD.

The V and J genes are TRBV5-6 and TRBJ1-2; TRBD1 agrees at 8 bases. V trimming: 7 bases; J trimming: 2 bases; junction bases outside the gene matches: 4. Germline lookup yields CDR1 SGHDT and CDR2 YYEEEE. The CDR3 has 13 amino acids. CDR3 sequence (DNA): TGTGCCAGCGGCCGGGACAGGAACTATGGCTACACCTTC. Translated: CASGRDRNYGYTF.

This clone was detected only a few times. This CDR3 reads CASSLQGPNNSPLHF. The DNA of the CDR3 is TGTGCCAGCAGCCTACAGGGCCCGAATAATTCACCCCTCCACTTT. This chain joins TRBV6-2 or TRBV6-3 and TRBJ1-6; the D gene is possibly TRBD1 (6 bases). The CDR3 is 15 amino acids. V was trimmed by 6 bases and J by 5 bases, leaving 14 bases between them. Per the germline V gene, CDR1 is MNHEY and CDR2 is SVGEGT.